This T cell receptor beta chain was obtained from a study of T cells in Graves' hyperthyroidism and ophthalmopathy. Researchers took RNA transcripts and amplified the TCR beta CDR3 regions from them. The HTBI primer set was used in a first-round RT-PCR of the TCR CDR3. Each CDR3 protein gets one entry after TCRdb re-called the multiplex PCR reads with MiXCR. This sample yields roughly 300,000 distinct CDR3 sequences, of which roughly a fifth are seen a single time; roughly 52% belongs to the top ten. The CDR3 is 15 amino acids. Germline CDR1 DFQATT, CDR2 SNEGSKA (reference sequence). The junction had 16 bases not matched to a gene; V was cut back by 5 bases and J by 8 bases. It was considered stable Graves' hyperthyroidism when ophthalmopathy did not progress within 18 months. The hyperthyroidism was newly diagnosed and had lasted under 2 months; the patients were aged 18 to 65.

The sample consisted of blood. The chain joins TRBV20-1 to TRBJ1-2; 8 positions agree with TRBD1. The clonotype comes from a woman aged 45-65 years with Graves' hyperthyroidism. The CDR3 sequence is CSAFYPGQEASGYTF. As DNA, the CDR3 is TGCAGTGCTTTTTACCCGGGACAGGAAGCGTCGGGCTACACCTTC.